A selection of T cell receptor beta chains follows, all from one sample in a study of radiotherapy plus CTLA-4 blockade in lung cancer. TCRdb keeps only in-frame clones here, not all; method: immunoSEQ multiplex PCR. The sample consists of 75,000 to 95,000 clones, 55% to 75% of them appearing once. Sequenced here: peripheral blood, sampled from a patient treated with radiotherapy plus ipilimumab. All receptors come from a human donor with non-small cell lung cancer that progressed on radiotherapy plus ipilimumab. The CDR3 runs from the conserved cysteine through the conserved F or W. D genes are given only for firm matches. Clone size is given for some rows only: seen once, a few or many times, or a class if the clone is expanded.

clone size: once; V gene: TRBV11-3; D gene: .; J gene: TRBJ2-1; CDR3 DNA: TGTGCCAGCAGCACTAGTGGGAACAATGAGCAGTTCTTC; CDR3 protein: CASSTSGNNEQFF
clone size: .; V gene: TRBV5-1; D gene: .; J gene: TRBJ2-6; CDR3 DNA: TGCGCCAGCAGCCCTTCCCCGGGCAGGCTAGGGACTGGGGCCAACGTCCTGACTTTC; CDR3 protein: CASSPSPGRLGTGANVLTF
clone size: .; V gene: TRBV18; D gene: .; J gene: TRBJ1-1; CDR3 DNA: TGTGCCAGCTCACCACACCCAGGATTCGTCACTGAAGCTTTCTTT; CDR3 protein: CASSPHPGFVTEAFF
clone size: .; V gene: TRBV18; D gene: .; J gene: TRBJ1-2; CDR3 DNA: TGTGCCAGCTCACCAACGGAGGGGGACTATGGCTACACCTTC; CDR3 protein: CASSPTEGDYGYTF
clone size: few; V gene: TRBV30; D gene: .; J gene: TRBJ1-1; CDR3 DNA: TGTGCCTGGAGTGAACAGGGGAACACTGAAGCTTTCTTT; CDR3 protein: CAWSEQGNTEAFF
clone size: few; V gene: TRBV9; D gene: .; J gene: TRBJ2-1; CDR3 DNA: TGTGCCAGCAGCGTAGAGACCCCCCGCGGAGGGGAATACAATGAGCAGTTCTTC; CDR3 protein: CASSVETPRGGEYNEQFF
clone size: once; V gene: TRBV27; D gene: .; J gene: TRBJ2-1; CDR3 DNA: TGTGCCAGCAGTTCTGGGATGTACAATGAGCAGTTCTTC; CDR3 protein: CASSSGMYNEQFF
clone size: .; V gene: TRBV5-6; D gene: .; J gene: TRBJ2-2; CDR3 DNA: TGTGCCAGCAGCCCGCTCGAGGGTACCGGGGAGCTGTTTTTT; CDR3 protein: CASSPLEGTGELFF
clone size: once; V gene: TRBV7-9; D gene: TRBD1; J gene: TRBJ1-1; CDR3 DNA: TGTGCCAGCAGCCCAAGGGGGGACAGTGAAGCTTTCTTT; CDR3 protein: CASSPRGDSEAFF
clone size: .; V gene: TRBV9; D gene: .; J gene: TRBJ2-3; CDR3 DNA: TGTGCCAGCAGCCCCCACTTTCAGCCCACAGATACGCAGTATTTT; CDR3 protein: CASSPHFQPTDTQYF
clone size: .; V gene: TRBV4-2; D gene: .; J gene: TRBJ2-7; CDR3 DNA: TGTGCCAGCAGCCCGGACGGAATTACCTACGAGCAGTACTTC; CDR3 protein: CASSPDGITYEQYF
clone size: .; V gene: TRBV6-5; D gene: .; J gene: TRBJ1-3; CDR3 DNA: TGTGCCAGCCAGGCCCAAGGGAACACCATATATTTT; CDR3 protein: CASQAQGNTIYF
clone size: .; V gene: TRBV28; D gene: .; J gene: TRBJ1-2; CDR3 DNA: TGTGCCAGCTCGCTAAAAGGGGAGAATGGCTACACCTTC; CDR3 protein: CASSLKGENGYTF
clone size: .; V gene: TRBV9; D gene: TRBD1; J gene: TRBJ1-6; CDR3 DNA: TGTGCCAGCAGCGTCTCACCCGGGACAGGGGTCACACCCCTCCACTTT; CDR3 protein: CASSVSPGTGVTPLHF
clone size: .; V gene: TRBV9; D gene: TRBD1; J gene: TRBJ1-2; CDR3 DNA: TGTGCCAGCAGCCCACTGGGACAGGATTTCGTTGGCTACACCTTC; CDR3 protein: CASSPLGQDFVGYTF
clone size: few; V gene: TRBV28; D gene: .; J gene: TRBJ1-3; CDR3 DNA: TGTGCCAGCAGTGGAATCCCAATACGAAACACCATATATTTT; CDR3 protein: CASSGIPIRNTIYF
clone size: .; V gene: TRBV6-1; D gene: .; J gene: TRBJ1-5; CDR3 DNA: TGTGCCAGCAGTGAAGTGGCAGTAAGCAATCAGCCCCAGCATTTT; CDR3 protein: CASSEVAVSNQPQHF
clone size: .; V gene: TRBV28; D gene: .; J gene: TRBJ1-3; CDR3 DNA: TGTGCCAGCAGCCTTCCGAGCTCTGGAAACACCATATATTTT; CDR3 protein: CASSLPSSGNTIYF
clone size: .; V gene: TRBV6-1; D gene: .; J gene: TRBJ2-1; CDR3 DNA: TGTGCCAGCAGTTGGAGCGACAATGAGCAGTTCTTC; CDR3 protein: CASSWSDNEQFF
clone size: .; V gene: TRBV5-1; D gene: TRBD2; J gene: TRBJ2-5; CDR3 DNA: TGCGCCAGCACCTCGACTAGCGGGTCCCAAGAGACCCAGTACTTC; CDR3 protein: CASTSTSGSQETQYF
clone size: few; V gene: TRBV5-1; D gene: TRBD1; J gene: TRBJ2-7; CDR3 DNA: TGCGCCAGCAGCTTCACCGGGACAGGGCTCGACGAGCAGTACTTC; CDR3 protein: CASSFTGTGLDEQYF
clone size: .; V gene: TRBV7-8; D gene: TRBD2; J gene: TRBJ2-1; CDR3 DNA: TGTGCCAGCAGCTTACGGGTCCCGGCTAGCGGGTTTTATGAGCAGTTCTTC; CDR3 protein: CASSLRVPASGFYEQFF
clone size: .; V gene: TRBV27; D gene: .; J gene: TRBJ2-7; CDR3 DNA: TGTGCCAGCAGTTTATCGTCAGGCTACGAGCAGTACTTC; CDR3 protein: CASSLSSGYEQYF
clone size: .; V gene: TRBV6-5; D gene: .; J gene: TRBJ1-4; CDR3 DNA: TGTGCTGGCGGGGAGCTCTCGAAACTGTTTTTT; CDR3 protein: CAGGELSKLFF
clone size: .; V gene: TRBV30; D gene: .; J gene: TRBJ1-1; CDR3 DNA: TGTGCCGCAAGGGAGAACACTGAAGCTTTCTTT; CDR3 protein: CAARENTEAFF
clone size: .; V gene: TRBV19; D gene: .; J gene: TRBJ1-5; CDR3 DNA: TGTGCCAGTAGTATCCCGCTGTCAGACGCGGCTCAGCCCCAGCATTTT; CDR3 protein: CASSIPLSDAAQPQHF
clone size: few; V gene: TRBV11-3; D gene: .; J gene: TRBJ1-1; CDR3 DNA: TGTGCCAGCAGCTTAGGGGTAGGGGTTACTGAAGCTTTCTTT; CDR3 protein: CASSLGVGVTEAFF
clone size: .; V gene: TRBV14; D gene: .; J gene: TRBJ2-5; CDR3 DNA: TGTGCCAGCAGCCAAAGAGGTCGCCAAGAGACCCAGTACTTC; CDR3 protein: CASSQRGRQETQYF
clone size: .; V gene: TRBV19; D gene: TRBD1; J gene: TRBJ1-4; CDR3 DNA: TGTGCCAGTAGGCCCAGAGGGACAGGGGAGGAAAAACTGTTTTTT; CDR3 protein: CASRPRGTGEEKLFF
clone size: .; V gene: TRBV2; D gene: .; J gene: TRBJ2-2; CDR3 DNA: TGTGCCAGCAGTGTTGGCACCCTCACCGGGGAGCTGTTTTTT; CDR3 protein: CASSVGTLTGELFF
clone size: few; V gene: TRBV15; D gene: .; J gene: TRBJ2-5; CDR3 DNA: TGTGCCACCAGCAGGGCCCTCAACCAAGAGACCCAGTACTTC; CDR3 protein: CATSRALNQETQYF
clone size: .; V gene: TRBV4-1; D gene: .; J gene: TRBJ1-4; CDR3 DNA: TGCGCCAGCAGCCACCCATCGACCTGGACGGGAGAAAAACTGTTTTTT; CDR3 protein: CASSHPSTWTGEKLFF
clone size: .; V gene: TRBV30; D gene: .; J gene: TRBJ1-4; CDR3 DNA: TGTGCCTGCACAGGGATATATGAAAAACTGTTTTTT; CDR3 protein: CACTGIYEKLFF
clone size: .; V gene: TRBV28; D gene: TRBD2; J gene: TRBJ2-3; CDR3 DNA: TGTGCCAGCAGTTTTAGCGGGAGGGGAGATACGCAGTATTTT; CDR3 protein: CASSFSGRGDTQYF
clone size: once; V gene: TRBV19; D gene: .; J gene: TRBJ1-3; CDR3 DNA: TGTGCCAGTAGTAAGCTGACAGGACCCTCTGGAAACACCATATATTTT; CDR3 protein: CASSKLTGPSGNTIYF
clone size: .; V gene: TRBV7-2; D gene: .; J gene: TRBJ2-7; CDR3 DNA: TGTGCCAGCAGCTTAGAACCCTCAGGTGCCTACGAGCAGTACTTC; CDR3 protein: CASSLEPSGAYEQYF
clone size: .; V gene: TRBV5-1; D gene: .; J gene: TRBJ2-1; CDR3 DNA: TGCGCCAGCAGCCAGACGGCAGCTAACAATGAGCAGTTCTTC; CDR3 protein: CASSQTAANNEQFF
clone size: .; V gene: TRBV11-2; D gene: TRBD2; J gene: TRBJ2-1; CDR3 DNA: TGTGCCAGCAGCTTAGGGGGGGGTGAGCAGTTCTTC; CDR3 protein: CASSLGGGEQFF